Listed below are T cell receptor beta chains from one sample, sequenced in a study of PD-1 blockade in classical Hodgkin lymphoma. Libraries were prepared by immunoSEQ multiplex PCR; TCRdb keeps only in-frame clonotypes and omits some of them. The sample has 2,000 or so clones, more than 70% seen once. Sample: peripheral blood mononuclear cells (PBMCs), taken at baseline. The receptors were sampled from a human donor with classical Hodgkin lymphoma. CDR3s include the opening cysteine and the closing phenylalanine or tryptophan. The D gene is left open where the match is weak.

>TRBD1|TRBJ2-2|TRBV6-5
TGTGCCAGCAGACAGACAGGGATGAACACCGGGGAGCTGTTTTTT
CASRQTGMNTGELFF
>TRBD1|TRBJ1-5|TRBV10-3
TGTGCCATCGGGACAGGCGATAGCAATCAGCCCCAGCATTTT
CAIGTGDSNQPQHF
>TRBD2|TRBJ2-1|TRBV10-3
TGTGCCATGTCTGGGACTAACAATGAGCAGTTCTTC
CAMSGTNNEQFF
>NA|TRBJ1-5|TRBV29-1
TGCAGCGTCCTAAGGGCAAAGCAATCAGCCCAGCATTTT
CSVLRAKQSAQHF
>NA|TRBJ1-1|TRBV13
TGTGCCTGCGGGTGGCAGGGTAACACTGAAGCTTTCTTT
CACGWQGNTEAFF
>NA|TRBJ2-2|TRBV7-3
TGTGCCAGCAGCTTATTTGTGGACATGGCCTATATCAGGGAGCTGTTTTTT
CASSLFVDMAYIRELFF
>TRBD2|TRBJ2-1|TRBV7-9
TGTGCCAGCAGCCCAGGACTAGCGGGGATGAGCTCCTACAATGAGCAGTTCTTC
CASSPGLAGMSSYNEQFF
>NA|TRBJ1-6|TRBV4-1
TGCGCCAGCAGCCAAGATCGGGAAGGGAAATTAAATTCACCCCTCCACTTT
CASSQDREGKLNSPLHF
>NA|TRBJ1-2|TRBV6-1
TGTGCCAGCAGTGAACGGTGGGGCTACACCTTC
CASSERWGYTF
>NA|TRBJ2-7|TRBV19
TGTGCCAGTAGTACCACGGCCCACTACGAGCAGTACTTC
CASSTTAHYEQYF
>TRBD2|TRBJ2-3|TRBV7-3
TGTGCCAGCAGCGCCGGACTAGGCATCGCAGATACGCAGTATTTT
CASSAGLGIADTQYF
>NA|TRBJ2-1|TRBV19
TGTGCCAGTAGTATTGGAGGACCACAGGGAGAGATACACAATGAGCAGTTCTTC
CASSIGGPQGEIHNEQFF
>NA|TRBJ1-1|TRBV6-5
TGTGCCAGCAGTTACTCCTTTGACAAGAACACTGAAGCTTTCTTT
CASSYSFDKNTEAFF